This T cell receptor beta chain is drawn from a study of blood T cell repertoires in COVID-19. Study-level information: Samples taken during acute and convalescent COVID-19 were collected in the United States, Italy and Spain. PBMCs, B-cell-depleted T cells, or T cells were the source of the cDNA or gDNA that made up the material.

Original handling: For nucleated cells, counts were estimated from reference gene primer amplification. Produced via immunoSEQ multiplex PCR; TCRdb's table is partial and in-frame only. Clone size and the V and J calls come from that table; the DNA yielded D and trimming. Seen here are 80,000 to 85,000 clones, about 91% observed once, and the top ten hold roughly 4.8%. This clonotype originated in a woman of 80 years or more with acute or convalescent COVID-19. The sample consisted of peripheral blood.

This CDR3 reads CASRRQGGYNEQFF. CDR3 coding DNA: TGTGCCAGCAGGCGGCAGGGAGGATACAATGAGCAGTTCTTC. The chain carries TRBV7-9 and TRBJ2-1; D is perhaps TRBD2 (6 bases). CDR1 is SEHNR, CDR2 FQNEAQ, per germline (reference sequence). Trimming stripped 6 bases from V and 4 bases from J, with 13 bases between. The CDR3 sequence is 14 residues long.